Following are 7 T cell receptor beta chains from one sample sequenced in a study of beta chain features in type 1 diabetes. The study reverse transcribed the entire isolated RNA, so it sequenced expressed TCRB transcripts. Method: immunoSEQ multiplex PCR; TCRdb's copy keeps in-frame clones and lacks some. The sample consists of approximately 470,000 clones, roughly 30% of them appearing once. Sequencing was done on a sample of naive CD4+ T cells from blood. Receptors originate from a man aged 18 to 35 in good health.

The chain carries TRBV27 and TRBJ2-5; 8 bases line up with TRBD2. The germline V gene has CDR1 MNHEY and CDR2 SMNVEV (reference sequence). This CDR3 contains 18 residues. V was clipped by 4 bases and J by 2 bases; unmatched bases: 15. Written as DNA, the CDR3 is TGTGCCAGCAGTTCCTTACCCCCCGGGGTAGCGGGGCAAGAGACCCAGTACTTC. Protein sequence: CASSSLPPGVAGQETQYF.

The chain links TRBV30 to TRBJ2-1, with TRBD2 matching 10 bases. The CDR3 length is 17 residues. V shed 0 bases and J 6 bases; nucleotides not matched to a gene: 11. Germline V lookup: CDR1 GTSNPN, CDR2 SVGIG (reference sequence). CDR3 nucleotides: TGTGCCTGGAGTGTTGGTTTCGGGACTAGCGAGCGCAATGAGCAGTTCTTC. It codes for CAWSVGFGTSERNEQFF. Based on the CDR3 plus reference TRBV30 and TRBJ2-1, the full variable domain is SQTIHQWPATLVQPVGSPLSLECTVEGTSNPNLYWYRQAAGRGLQLLFYSVGIGQISSEVPQNLSASRPQDRQFILSSKKLLLSDSGFYLCAWSVGFGTSERNEQFFGPGTRLTVL.

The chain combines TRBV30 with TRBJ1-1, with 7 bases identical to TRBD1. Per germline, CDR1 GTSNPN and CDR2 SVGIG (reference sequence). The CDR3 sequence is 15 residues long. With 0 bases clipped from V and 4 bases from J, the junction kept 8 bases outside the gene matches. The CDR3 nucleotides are TGTGCCTGGAGTGTTGTGGCAGGGGGTGGCACTGAAGCTTTCTTT. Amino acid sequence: CAWSVVAGGGTEAFF.

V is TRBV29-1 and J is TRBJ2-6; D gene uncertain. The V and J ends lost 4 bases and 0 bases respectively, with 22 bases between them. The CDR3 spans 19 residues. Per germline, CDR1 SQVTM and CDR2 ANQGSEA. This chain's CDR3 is CSVVLARTGRPSGANVLTF. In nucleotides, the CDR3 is TGCAGCGTTGTTTTGGCCCGCACCGGACGGCCCTCTGGGGCCAACGTCCTGACTTTC.

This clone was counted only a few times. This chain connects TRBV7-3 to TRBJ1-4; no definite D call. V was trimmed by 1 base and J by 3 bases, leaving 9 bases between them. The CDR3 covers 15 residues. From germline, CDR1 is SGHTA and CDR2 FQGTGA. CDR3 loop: CASSLMQASNEKLFF. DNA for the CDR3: TGTGCCAGCAGCTTAATGCAGGCATCTAATGAAAAACTGTTTTTT.

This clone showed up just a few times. CDR3 loop: CTSSRGLAGTDTQYF. Here the CDR3 DNA reads TGCACCAGCAGCCGGGGACTAGCTGGCACAGATACGCAGTATTTT. The chain carries TRBV1 and TRBJ2-3; the D call TRBD2 from the table was never checked on the DNA. TRBV1 is assigned pseudogene status. The length of the CDR3 is 15 residues.

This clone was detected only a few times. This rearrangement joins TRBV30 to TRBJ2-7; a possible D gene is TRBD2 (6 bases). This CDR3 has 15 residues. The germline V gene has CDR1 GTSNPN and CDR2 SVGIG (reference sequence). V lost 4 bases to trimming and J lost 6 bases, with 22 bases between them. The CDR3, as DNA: TGTGCCTGGACCCGCGGGGCATCTGGGGCCGGCGAGCAGTACTTC. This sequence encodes CAWTRGASGAGEQYF.